This passage covers 29 T cell receptor beta chains from one sample sequenced in a study of T cells after yellow fever vaccination. From the 5' RACE reads, TCRdb called clonotypes with MiXCR, one entry per CDR3 protein. The sample includes under 250,000 distinct CDR3 sequences, 6.9% seen only once; the top ten take roughly 0.93%. The material sequenced was CD4+ T cells sorted from PBMCs, taken 15 days after the yellow fever booster vaccination. The receptors derive from a man aged 25-40 years who received the YFV17D yellow fever vaccine.

As to this clonotype: A much larger clone differs from this one at a single base, so this may be a read error. J is TRBJ2-5 and V is TRBV5-1, with 7 positions matching TRBD2. Germline V gene lookup returns CDR1 SGHRS and CDR2 YFSETQ. The CDR3 has 15 amino acids. As DNA, the CDR3 is TGCGCCAGCATCTTGGGGGGGACCGGGCAAGAGACCCAGTACTTC. Translated, it gives CASILGGTGQETQYF. Using reference TRBV5-1 and TRBJ2-5 for the parts outside the CDR3, the full variable domain is KAGVTQTPRYLIKTRGQQVTLSCSPISGHRSVSWYQQTPGQGLQFLFEYFSETQRNKGNFPGRFSGRQFSNSRSEMNVSTLELGDSALYLCASILGGTGQETQYFGPGTRLLVL.

There are a few counts of this clonotype. The chain is built from TRBV12-3 or TRBV12-4 and TRBJ2-1; D gene unclear. This CDR3 region has 13 residues. The V gene lost 8 bases and the J gene lost 6 bases, with 14 bases spanning the gap. The CDR3 sequence is CASSRDGFNEQFF. In DNA, the CDR3 is TGTGCCAGCTCCCGAGATGGATTCAATGAGCAGTTCTTC.

This clonotype was observed many times. The chain couples TRBV20-1 to TRBJ2-3; a possible D gene is TRBD2 (7 bases). The CDR3 extends over 14 amino acids. CDR1 is DFQATT and CDR2 is SNEGSKA in the germline V gene (reference sequence). The ends were cut back, 6 bases at V and 0 bases at J, with 13 bases in the middle. CDR3 loop: CSAGRGASTDTQYF. Written as DNA, the CDR3 is TGCAGTGCAGGACGGGGGGCTAGCACAGATACGCAGTATTTT.

This clonotype was detected a few times. The rearrangement joins TRBV20-1 to TRBJ2-5; D is uncertain. V gave up 3 bases and J gave up 5 bases, with 4 bases separating them. Germline assignment: CDR1 DFQATT and CDR2 SNEGSKA (reference sequence). This CDR3 is built from 10 residues. In DNA form, the CDR3 reads TGCAGTGCTAGTGGGGAGACCCAGTACTTC. Protein product: CSASGETQYF.

The rearrangement uses TRBV5-6 and TRBJ1-1; weak D call: TRBD1 (5 bases). V was shortened by 2 bases and J by 8 bases, with 13 bases between the two germline ends. This CDR3 is 13 amino acids long. Germline V gives CDR1 SGHDT, CDR2 YYEEEE. CDR3 DNA: TGTGCCAGCAGCTTACCCACAGGTGGGGAAGCTTTCTTT. Protein sequence: CASSLPTGGEAFF.

The sample holds a few counts of this clonotype. V and J are TRBV6-1 and TRBJ2-5, with D possibly matching TRBD2 (6 bases). Trimming cost V 6 bases and J 4 bases, with 18 bases left between them. This CDR3 has 15 amino acids. Germline CDR1 MNHNS, CDR2 SASEGT. The CDR3 is CASRPRGYGAETQYF. The CDR3 bases are TGTGCCAGCAGGCCGCGGGGTTATGGGGCAGAGACCCAGTACTTC.

The gene calls are TRBV19 and TRBJ2-1; D not resolved. V lost 4 bases and J lost 3, with 10 bases in between. The germline V gene encodes CDR1 LNHDA and CDR2 SQIVND (reference sequence). The CDR3 is made up of 14 amino acids. As DNA, the CDR3 is TGTGCCAGTAGTACTGGGCCCCTCTACAATGAGCAGTTCTTC. This sequence encodes CASSTGPLYNEQFF.

The V and J genes are TRBV20-1 and TRBJ1-5; TRBD1 aligns across 7 bases. CDR3 size: 16 residues. Trimming at V came to 0 bases and at J to 5 bases, leaving 10 bases not matched to a gene. CDR1 DFQATT and CDR2 SNEGSKA come from the germline V gene (reference sequence). The CDR3 nucleotides are TGCAGTGCTAGAGATGCGGCAGGGGGGGATTATCAGCCCCAGCATTTT. Amino acids: CSARDAAGGDYQPQHF.

This clonotype was recorded at least ten times. This chain joins TRBV28 and TRBJ1-1, with 7 nucleotides matching TRBD1. V gave up 0 bases and J gave up 2 bases; unmatched junction bases: 6. CDR1 and CDR2 from the germline V gene are MDHEN and SYDVKM. The CDR3 consists of 16 residues. The DNA for the CDR3 is TGTGCCAGCAGTTTATGGTCCGGGACAGACAACACTGAAGCTTTCTTT. Its protein product is CASSLWSGTDNTEAFF.

This clonotype was recorded many times. The chain carries TRBV29-1 and TRBJ2-1, with 8 bases aligning to TRBD1. Germline V gives CDR1 SQVTM, CDR2 ANQGSEA. The CDR3 totals 13 residues. The V gene end was trimmed by 1 base and the J gene end by 8 bases; junction bases not matched to a gene: 4. CDR3 in amino acids: CSVEGTGKDEQFF. As DNA, the CDR3 is TGCAGCGTTGAAGGGACAGGGAAGGATGAGCAGTTCTTC.

This clonotype was seen repeatedly, ten times or more. The V gene is TRBV4-2, the J gene TRBJ1-1; tentatively, D is TRBD1 (5 bases). The ends were cut back, 1 base at V and 2 bases at J, with 14 bases in the middle. This CDR3 has 16 amino acids. From germline, CDR1 is LGHNA and CDR2 YNFKEQ. CDR3 DNA sequence: TGTGCCAGCAGCCAAGGGGGCGGCGGTTTCAACACTGAAGCTTTCTTT. It translates to CASSQGGGGFNTEAFF.

The chain uses TRBV19 and TRBJ2-7; weak D call: TRBD1 (6 bases). The CDR3 covers 14 residues. Trimming took off 6 bases at V and 5 bases at J, with 17 bases between the two ends. CDR1 and CDR2 (germline): LNHDA, SQIVND (reference sequence). CDR3 sequence: CASRGFGGGDEQYF. CDR3 sequence (DNA): TGTGCCAGTAGGGGTTTTGGGGGCGGCGACGAGCAGTACTTC.

Many counts were recorded for this clonotype. The chain is built from TRBV20-1 and TRBJ2-5, with 8 positions matching TRBD1. CDR1 is DFQATT, CDR2 SNEGSKA, per germline (reference sequence). The CDR3 runs 12 residues. V gave up 5 bases and J gave up 5 bases; unmatched junction bases: 4. CDR3 coding DNA: TGCAGTGCTGCCAGGGGGCCTGAGACCCAGTACTTC. It codes for CSAARGPETQYF.

This clonotype was observed at least ten times. This chain links TRBV5-1 with TRBJ2-1; TRBD1 agrees at 9 bases. This CDR3 region has 15 residues. V was pared by 4 bases and J by 0 bases, with 2 bases of the junction left unmatched. CDR1 and CDR2 from the germline V gene are SGHRS and YFSETQ. Here the CDR3 reads CASSPGQGSYNEQFF. The CDR3 DNA reads TGCGCCAGCAGCCCGGGACAGGGCTCCTACAATGAGCAGTTCTTC.

This clonotype was recorded at least ten times. The chain is built from TRBV4-3 and TRBJ2-7, with TRBD2 matching 9 bases. This CDR3 comprises 18 residues. After removal of 0 bases from V and 1 base from J, the junction contained 10 bases not matched to a gene. The germline V gene encodes CDR1 LGHNA and CDR2 YSLEER. CDR3 sequence reads: CASSQDSPASGNSYEQYF. CDR3 nucleotides: TGCGCCAGCAGCCAAGATTCCCCAGCTAGCGGGAATTCCTACGAGCAGTACTTC.

A few counts support this clonotype. The chain carries TRBV10-3 and TRBJ2-3; D is uncertain. Germline V gene sequence: CDR1 ENHRY, CDR2 SYGVKD. The CDR3 loop spans 12 amino acids. Between the trimmed V and J ends, which lost 8 bases and 3 bases, there was a span of 9 bases. CDR3 nucleotide sequence: TGTGCCATCCAGAACCGGACAGATACGCAGTATTTT. This sequence encodes CAIQNRTDTQYF.

This clonotype was found many times. This chain links TRBV19 with TRBJ2-1; 7 bases agree with TRBD2. CDR1 is LNHDA, CDR2 SQIVND, per germline (reference sequence). The V and J ends lost 5 bases and 2 bases, in that order; junction bases with no gene match: 6. The CDR3 loop spans 15 amino acids. The CDR3 sequence: CASSLQRGTYNEQFF. DNA for the CDR3: TGTGCCAGTAGTCTCCAGCGGGGTACCTACAATGAGCAGTTCTTC.

This chain joins TRBV7-2 and TRBJ2-1; possibly TRBD1 or TRBD2 for D (6 bases each). The germline V gene encodes CDR1 SGHTA and CDR2 FQGNSA. This CDR3 comprises 16 residues. Trimming stripped 1 base from V and 8 bases from J, with 18 bases between. CDR3 in amino acids: CASSLGVTRGLDEQFF. CDR3 in DNA: TGTGCCAGCAGCTTAGGGGTGACTAGGGGGTTGGATGAGCAGTTCTTC.

This clonotype was seen only a few times. The rearrangement links TRBV27 to TRBJ2-5, with D possibly TRBD2 on 6 matching bases. Germline CDR1 reads MNHEY; CDR2 reads SMNVEV (reference sequence). The CDR3 covers 16 residues. Trimming pared 4 bases from V and 3 bases from J, leaving 18 bases between. CDR3 coding DNA: TGTGCCAGCAGTTGGGGGGTCAGATCGGCAAAAGAGACCCAGTACTTC. It translates to CASSWGVRSAKETQYF.

The sample holds a few counts of this clonotype. V is TRBV18 and J is TRBJ2-7; D call uncertain. CDR3 length: 14 residues. CDR1 is KGHSH, CDR2 LQKENI, per germline. Between the trimmed V and J ends, which lost 3 bases and 5 bases, there was a span of 14 bases. For the CDR3, the DNA is TGTGCCAGCTCACCCGCCCAGGACGCCAACGAGCAGTACTTC. Translating it yields CASSPAQDANEQYF.

This chain links TRBV24-1 with TRBJ2-5, with 8 bases lining up with TRBD1. Germline-derived CDR1 and CDR2 are KGHDR and SFDVKD. This CDR3 has 13 amino acids. After removal of 7 bases from V and 2 bases from J, the junction contained 2 bases not matched to a gene. As DNA, the CDR3 is TGTGCCACCAGAAGGGACAGGCAAGAGACCCAGTACTTC. This encodes CATRRDRQETQYF.

The rearrangement uses TRBV20-1 and TRBJ2-1; 12 positions match TRBD2. Germline V gene lookup returns CDR1 DFQATT and CDR2 SNEGSKA (reference sequence). Trimming removed 4 bases from V and 8 bases from J; junction bases left unmatched: 9. The CDR3 loop spans 15 amino acids. CDR3 DNA: TGCAGTGCTACGACTAGCGGGAGCATGGGGCATGAGCAGTTCTTC. It yields the protein CSATTSGSMGHEQFF.

The rearrangement uses TRBV29-1 and TRBJ1-2; no reliable D call. The length of the CDR3 is 15 residues. The germline V and J ends were trimmed by 3 bases and 0 bases, with 14 bases remaining between them. Germline assignment: CDR1 SQVTM and CDR2 ANQGSEA. In DNA form, the CDR3 reads TGCAGCGTTGACTCTACCGGCCCGTCTAACTATGGCTACACCTTC. This gives the protein CSVDSTGPSNYGYTF.

The chain links TRBV7-2 to TRBJ1-6; D is unresolved. CDR1 and CDR2 (germline): SGHTA, FQGNSA. The V and J ends lost 6 bases and 9 bases respectively, with 15 bases between them. CDR3 size: 14 residues. CDR3 region: CASSLTTVTSPLHF. The CDR3 region has the DNA TGTGCCAGCAGTTTAACCACAGTAACTTCACCCCTCCACTTT. Full variable domain (rest looked up from reference TRBV7-2 and TRBJ1-6): GAGVSQSPSNKVTEKGKDVELRCDPISGHTALYWYRQSLGQGLEFLIYFQGNSAPDKSGLPSDRFSAERTGGSVSTLTIQRTQQEDSAVYLCASSLTTVTSPLHFGNGTRLTVT.

This clonotype appeared many times. V is TRBV19 and J is TRBJ2-2; 7 bases are shared with TRBD2. There are 16 residues in the CDR3. V shed 1 base and J 2 bases; nucleotides not matched to a gene: 4. CDR1 and CDR2 (germline): LNHDA, SQIVND (reference sequence). The CDR3 bases are TGTGCCAGTAGTATAGGCGTGGGACTAAACACCGGGGAGCTGTTTTTT. Amino acids: CASSIGVGLNTGELFF.

The chain is built from TRBV7-2 and TRBJ2-7; 8 positions match TRBD1. The V segment lost 5 bases and the J segment 6 bases; nucleotides outside the gene matches: 6. Per the germline V gene, CDR1 is SGHTA and CDR2 is FQGNSA. The CDR3 spans 13 residues. The CDR3 loop is CASSQRQGREQYF. As DNA, the CDR3 is TGTGCCAGCAGCCAAAGACAGGGGCGCGAGCAGTACTTC.

A few counts support this clonotype. This chain joins TRBV12-3 or TRBV12-4 and TRBJ2-1, with D perhaps matching TRBD2 (5 bases). The CDR3 loop spans 15 amino acids. V lost 6 bases to trimming and J lost 1 base, with 13 bases between them. The CDR3 spells CASSDSTGSYNEQFF. The CDR3, as DNA: TGTGCCAGCAGCGATAGTACGGGGTCCTACAATGAGCAGTTCTTC.

Ten or more counts support this clonotype. The J gene is TRBJ1-2, the V gene TRBV20-1; D is ambiguous. Germline V gives CDR1 DFQATT, CDR2 SNEGSKA (reference sequence). This CDR3 has 11 amino acids. Trimming shortened V by 4 bases and J by 5 bases, and 8 bases separated the two germline ends. CDR3 nucleotide sequence: TGCAGTGCTATCGTGGTTTATGGCTACACCTTC. It translates to CSAIVVYGYTF.

This clonotype showed up just a few times. CDR3 nucleotides: TGTGCCAGCAAGGGACAGAGGAATTCACCCCTCCACTTT. Translated: CASKGQRNSPLHF. This chain joins TRBV2 and TRBJ1-6; TRBD1 matches at 7 bases. The germline V gene has CDR1 SNHLY and CDR2 FYNNEI. Losses at the gene ends were 7 bases for V and 7 bases for J; bases not matched to a gene: 4. There are 13 residues in the CDR3.